Shown below are 20 T cell receptor beta chains from a single sample sequenced in a study of T-cell memory formation after mild COVID-19. TCRdb independently ran MiXCR on the 5' RACE reads; one entry per CDR3 protein. The repertoire holds about 400,000 distinct CDR3 sequences, with about 17% as singletons. Sequenced sample: PBMCs or a T cell subset sorted from them (not recorded which). The receptors stem from a man in his late teens or twenties who had mild COVID-19 (a few samples of this study predate the infection). Cell type and time point are not known.

The table lists this clonotype with a few counts. The chain joins TRBV25-1 to TRBJ1-1; TRBD1 agrees at 12 bases. In germline, CDR1 is MGHDK, CDR2 SYGVNS. CDR3 length equals 18 residues. Trimming removed 1 base from V and 1 base from J; junction bases left unmatched: 7. The CDR3 is CASSEFGGTGGWNTEAFF. The CDR3 region has the DNA TGTGCCAGCAGTGAATTTGGGGGGACAGGGGGCTGGAACACTGAAGCTTTCTTT.

The chain carries TRBV7-2 and TRBJ2-2; D not resolved. The V end was cut by 5 bases, the J end by 2 bases, with 9 bases between. The CDR3 is made up of 14 amino acids. Germline assignment: CDR1 SGHTA and CDR2 FQGNSA. CDR3 DNA sequence: TGTGCCAGCAGCCCTACCCCAAACACCGGGGAGCTGTTTTTT. Protein sequence: CASSPTPNTGELFF. The whole variable domain, remainder taken from reference TRBV7-2 and TRBJ2-2, is GAGVSQSPSNKVTEKGKDVELRCDPISGHTALYWYRQSLGQGLEFLIYFQGNSAPDKSGLPSDRFSAERTGGSVSTLTIQRTQQEDSAVYLCASSPTPNTGELFFGEGSRLTVL.

This clonotype was found a few times. The rearrangement joins TRBV4-1 to TRBJ2-2; unclear D gene. Germline lookup yields CDR1 MGHRA and CDR2 YSYEKL. Trimming removed 1 base at V and 6 bases at J, with 6 bases between. This CDR3 comprises 13 residues. This CDR3 reads CASSQVRSGELFF. The CDR3, as DNA: TGCGCCAGCAGCCAAGTCAGGTCCGGGGAGCTGTTTTTT.

This clonotype was recorded a few times. This chain joins TRBV15 and TRBJ1-2; weak D call: TRBD1 (5 bases). CDR1 is LNHNV, CDR2 YYDKDF, per germline (reference sequence). V shed 5 bases and J shed 3 bases, with 16 bases lying between them. CDR3 length: 15 residues. The CDR3 loop reads CATSPRPTAYYGYTF. As DNA, the CDR3 is TGTGCCACCAGCCCCCGACCGACAGCTTACTATGGCTACACCTTC.

J is TRBJ2-3 and V is TRBV7-8, with 8 bases lining up with TRBD2. Germline V gene data show CDR1 as SGHVS and CDR2 as FQNEAQ. The junction had 11 bases not matched to a gene; V was cut back by 5 bases and J by 4 bases. CDR3 length: 16 residues. This chain's CDR3 is CASSPVFRGGPDTQYF. The CDR3 bases are TGTGCCAGCAGCCCTGTTTTCCGGGGGGGCCCAGATACGCAGTATTTT.

This rearrangement joins TRBV7-9 to TRBJ2-2; unclear D gene. The CDR3 length is 17 residues. Germline V gene lookup returns CDR1 SEHNR and CDR2 FQNEAQ (reference sequence). Trimming took off 5 bases at V and 0 bases at J, with 16 bases between the two ends. The CDR3 DNA is TGTGCCAGCAGCCCCCGGCAGCTAATAACGAACACCGGGGAGCTGTTTTTT. As protein: CASSPRQLITNTGELFF. Full variable domain (missing parts from reference TRBV7-9 and TRBJ2-2): DTGVSQNPRHKITKRGQNVTFRCDPISEHNRLYWYRQTLGQGPEFLTYFQNEAQLEKSRLLSDRFSAERPKGSFSTLEIQRTEQGDSAMYLCASSPRQLITNTGELFFGEGSRLTVL.

V and J are TRBV12-3 or TRBV12-4 and TRBJ1-1; D uncertain. Between the trimmed V and J ends, which lost 7 bases and 5 bases, there was a span of 14 bases. The CDR3 runs 13 residues. CDR3 protein: CASTLGGLTEAFF. The CDR3 region has the DNA TGTGCCAGCACCCTGGGTGGCCTTACTGAAGCTTTCTTT.

This clonotype was found many times. The junction and the germline gene differ at one end; a read error may be behind it. The chain recombines TRBV18 with TRBJ1-1; D gene uncertain. CDR3 size: 13 residues. Germline lookup yields CDR1 KGHSH and CDR2 LQKENI. The CDR3 is CASSPGRNTEAFF. CDR3 coding DNA: TGCGCCAGCAGCCCCGGTAGGAACACTGAAGCTTTCTTT.

This sequence joins TRBV7-6 and TRBJ2-5, with D hard to call. Germline values: CDR1 SGHVS, CDR2 FNYEAQ. CDR3 length: 14 amino acids. V lost 1 base and J 2 bases, leaving 8 bases between the germline ends. In nucleotides, the CDR3 is TGTGCCAGCAGCTTAGAGGCAGCACAAGAGACCCAGTACTTC. This translates into CASSLEAAQETQYF.

This clonotype has just a few counts. The chain joins TRBV4-1 to TRBJ1-6, with a tentative D call TRBD1 (5 bases). The CDR3 has 16 amino acids. V lost 0 bases to trimming and J lost 5 bases, with 11 bases between them. The germline V gene encodes CDR1 MGHRA and CDR2 YSYEKL. The CDR3 coding sequence is TGCGCCAGCAGCCAAGAGGGACCTTATAATAATTCACCCCTCCACTTT. As protein: CASSQEGPYNNSPLHF.

This clonotype was observed a handful of times. The chain recombines TRBV12-3 or TRBV12-4 with TRBJ2-1, with D perhaps matching TRBD1 or TRBD2 (5 bases each). V was shortened by 5 bases and J by 7 bases, with 15 bases between the two germline ends. The CDR3 is made up of 14 amino acids. The CDR3 here is CASSPSEGLNEQFF. CDR3 sequence (DNA): TGTGCCAGCAGTCCCAGTGAGGGGCTAAATGAGCAGTTCTTC.

J is TRBJ2-5 and V is TRBV7-9; 8 bases line up with TRBD1. The CDR3 has 14 amino acids. With 1 base clipped from V and 5 bases from J, the junction kept 3 bases outside the gene matches. Germline assignment: CDR1 SEHNR and CDR2 FQNEAQ (reference sequence). The CDR3 nucleotides read TGTGCCAGCAGCTTAGAACAGGGGGTCGAGACCCAGTACTTC. Translation gives CASSLEQGVETQYF.

This clonotype was recorded a few times. The rearrangement uses TRBV7-3 and TRBJ2-2; 8 bases agree with TRBD2. The CDR3 totals 15 residues. Germline CDR1 and CDR2: SGHTA and FQGTGA. With 5 bases clipped from V and 5 bases from J, the junction kept 7 bases outside the gene matches. The CDR3 reads CASSPPGLVTGELFF. The CDR3 DNA is TGTGCCAGCAGCCCTCCGGGACTAGTGACCGGGGAGCTGTTTTTT.

CDR3 in amino acids: CASTKDRRNTEAFF. CDR3 sequence (DNA): TGTGCCAGCACCAAAGACAGGCGGAACACTGAAGCTTTCTTT. The chain couples TRBV6-5 to TRBJ1-1; D possibly corresponds to TRBD1 (6 bases). Germline V gene data show CDR1 as MNHEY and CDR2 as SVGAGI. The CDR3 is 14 amino acids. V lost 7 bases to trimming and J lost 1 base, with 13 bases between them.

This clonotype was recorded a few times. The CDR3 sequence: CASSPGHGYTF. CDR3 coding DNA: TGTGCCAGCAGCCCCGGACACGGCTACACCTTC. The chain employs TRBV3-1 and TRBJ1-2; D possibly corresponds to TRBD1 (5 bases). CDR1 and CDR2 from the germline V gene are LGHDT and YNNKEL (reference sequence). V was pared by 4 bases and J by 8 bases, with 8 bases between. There are 11 residues in the CDR3.

This clonotype has at least ten counts. The CDR3 coding sequence is TGCGCCAGCAGCCAATACAGGGGGCGAAACACCGGGGAGCTGTTTTTT. Translated: CASSQYRGRNTGELFF. The chain has TRBV4-1 and TRBJ2-2; 9 bases are shared with TRBD1. This CDR3 contains 16 residues. The junction had 3 bases not matched to a gene; V was cut back by 2 bases and J by 2 bases. Germline CDR1 is MGHRA and CDR2 is YSYEKL.

This clonotype was seen more than once but under ten times. The chain couples TRBV3-1 to TRBJ2-2; D might be TRBD1 or TRBD2, each matching 5 bases. CDR1 is LGHDT, CDR2 YNNKEL, per germline (reference sequence). Trimming removed 0 bases at V and 2 bases at J, with 13 bases between. The CDR3 is 17 residues long. The CDR3 DNA reads TGTGCCAGCAGCCAAGAATGGGGCGGGTCTAACACCGGGGAGCTGTTTTTT. Its protein product is CASSQEWGGSNTGELFF.

This clonotype was observed a few times. The chain has TRBV9 and TRBJ2-7; 9 positions agree with TRBD2. Looked up from germline, CDR1 is SGDLS and CDR2 is YYNGEE. V lost 1 base, J lost 5 bases, and 7 bases stayed unmatched. This CDR3 is 15 amino acids long. This CDR3 reads CASSVRGLAVHEQYF. The CDR3 DNA is TGTGCCAGCAGCGTAAGGGGACTAGCTGTCCACGAGCAGTACTTC.

This clonotype was detected only a few times. J is TRBJ1-1 and V is TRBV15; 8 bases agree with TRBD1. The CDR3 spans 14 residues. Trimming cost V 7 bases and J 2 bases; bases outside gene matches: 6. Germline V gene sequence: CDR1 LNHNV, CDR2 YYDKDF (reference sequence). The CDR3: CATTPDRANTEAFF. CDR3 DNA: TGTGCCACCACCCCGGACAGGGCAAACACTGAAGCTTTCTTT.

This clonotype was picked up many times. The chain combines TRBV11-2 with TRBJ2-3; 10 bases are shared with TRBD2. The ends lost 1 base at V and 2 bases at J; junction bases unmatched: 3. The CDR3 is 16 residues long. Germline V gene lookup returns CDR1 SGHAT and CDR2 FQNNGV. The CDR3 sequence is CASSLASGGFTDTQYF. CDR3 nucleotide sequence: TGTGCCAGCAGCTTAGCTAGCGGGGGATTCACAGATACGCAGTATTTT.